The clone carrying this T cell receptor beta chain was recorded once. Its antigen is unidentified. Other DNA sequences in the sample encode the same CDR3. Donors in the study were healthy people who gave bone marrow. The data originate from a study of cytomegalovirus exposure and HLA in healthy donors. In the study overall: For the approximately 430 genotyped donors, 75% to 90% fell within the Caucasian-associated ancestry cluster.

Overall study findings and caveats: When the data were analyzed later, several of the most significant clusters appeared to be linked to common viral pathogens.

PCR used 60 Vbeta primers and 13 Jbeta primers. Original analysis: Later, about 80 million unique TCR beta chains were counted in an analysis, and about 10 million of them were shared. Only in-frame clones appear in the TCRdb table, and some are missing; sequencing was by immunoSEQ multiplex PCR. The V and J calls and clone size come from that table; D and trimming were worked out from the DNA. The repertoire holds 200,000 or so clones, approximately 81% seen once, with over 1% in the top ten. Sequencing was done on a sample of PBMCs. The sequence was obtained from a human donor in good health.

The CDR3 loop reads CASSLALNTGELFF. The CDR3 nucleotides read TGCGCCAGCAGCTTGGCACTGAACACCGGGGAGCTGTTTTTT. The genes are TRBV5-1 and TRBJ2-2; D gene ambiguous. This CDR3 region has 14 residues. Germline CDR1 and CDR2: SGHRS and YFSETQ. The V end lost 0 bases, the J end lost 1 base, and 4 bases lay between the germline ends.